This entry concerns a single T cell receptor (beta chain). The sample is drawn from a study of blood T cell repertoires in COVID-19. Germline V gene sequence: CDR1 MNHEY, CDR2 SVGAGI. The CDR3 spans 15 residues. The J segment lost 0 bases and the V segment lost 5 bases, leaving 6 bases of the junction unmatched. Assay: immunoSEQ multiplex PCR; the TCRdb copy retains only in-frame clones and omits some. There are some 120,000 clones in the sample; around nine tenths occur only once, and about 1.5% lies in the top ten. The chain uses TRBV6-5 and TRBJ1-2; 7 nucleotides agree with TRBD1. The origin of this receptor is a human donor in a cohort sampled during active COVID-19. Sequencing was done on a sample of peripheral blood. CDR3 nucleotide sequence: TGTGCCAGCAGTCCATATGGACAGGCTAACTATGGCTACACCTTC. Translated, it gives CASSPYGQANYGYTF.